The 30 T cell receptor beta chains below were found in one sample sequenced in a study of shared clonotypes between healthy human individuals. This table comes from immunoSEQ multiplex PCR, and its TCRdb copy is limited to in-frame clones, with some not included. The sample has 950,000 to 1,300,000 clones, about 75% seen once; the top ten hold 1.4% to 1.5%. What was sequenced was memory CD4+ T cells sorted from blood. Subset reported: CD45RA-negative fraction. All receptors come from a man younger than 35 in good health.

This sequence joins TRBV28 and TRBJ1-5, with a weak D call TRBD1 (6 bases). This CDR3 contains 15 residues. Germline values: CDR1 MDHEN, CDR2 SYDVKM. V dropped 10 bases and J dropped 2 bases, with 18 bases sitting between them. CDR3 nucleotides: TGTGCCATCGAAAAACAGGGAGGGGGCAATCAGCCCCAGCATTTT. Translating gives CAIEKQGGGNQPQHF.

This clone was observed once. The chain carries TRBV2 and TRBJ2-5; TRBD1 agrees at 8 bases. The end of the DNA is better explained by TRBJ2-7, so the J call may be wrong. There are 13 residues in the CDR3. The germline gives CDR1 SNHLY, CDR2 FYNNEI. This CDR3 is CASSRTGIYEQYF. The CDR3 region has the DNA TGTGCCAGCAGTAGGACAGGGATCTACGAGCAGTACTTC.

This chain links TRBV10-1 with TRBJ2-2; perhaps TRBD1 as D (6 bases). With 7 bases removed from V and 0 bases from J, the gap between germline ends came to 9 bases. Germline V gene lookup returns CDR1 WNHNN and CDR2 SYGVQD (reference sequence). This CDR3 region has 14 residues. Written as DNA, the CDR3 is TGCGCCAGCAACAGGGATTCGAACACCGGGGAGCTGTTTTTT. Translating gives CASNRDSNTGELFF.

The rearrangement links TRBV28 to TRBJ1-2; D is ambiguous. V was cut by 7 bases and J by 6 bases, with 21 bases left in between. The germline CDR1 and CDR2 sequences are MDHEN and SYDVKM. The CDR3 runs to 15 residues. In DNA form, the CDR3 reads TGTGCCAGCAACATGACCCAACCCCCCTATCATGGCTACACCTTC. It is translated as CASNMTQPPYHGYTF.

This chain links TRBV6-1 with TRBJ1-2; no definite D call. V shed 1 base and J shed 0 bases, with 6 bases lying between them. The CDR3 sequence is 14 residues long. Germline lookup yields CDR1 MNHNS and CDR2 SASEGT. CDR3 DNA: TGTGCCAGCAGTGAAGGCGGGACTAACTATGGCTACACCTTC. Translation gives CASSEGGTNYGYTF.

This chain uses TRBV5-4 with TRBJ2-7, with 7 positions matching TRBD1. Germline V gene data show CDR1 as SGHNT and CDR2 as YYREEE (reference sequence). With V trimmed by 4 bases and J by 0 bases, 10 bases remained unmatched. This CDR3 contains 16 residues. The CDR3 spells CASSQRQGTPSYEQYF. The CDR3 bases are TGTGCCAGCAGCCAAAGACAGGGTACGCCCTCCTACGAGCAGTACTTC. Based on the CDR3 plus reference TRBV5-4 and TRBJ2-7, the full variable domain is ETGVTQSPTHLIKTRGQQVTLRCSSQSGHNTVSWYQQALGQGPQFIFQYYREEENGRGNFPPRFSGLQFPNYSSELNVNALELDDSALYLCASSQRQGTPSYEQYFGPGTRLTVT.

The chain employs TRBV4-3 and TRBJ2-5, with D maybe TRBD2 (6 bases). Germline CDR1 LGHNA, CDR2 YSLEER. This CDR3 is 15 amino acids long. Trimming cost V 4 bases and J 1 base, with 13 bases left between them. This chain's CDR3 is CASSPQAGTQETQYF. The DNA for the CDR3 is TGCGCCAGCAGCCCACAAGCGGGCACCCAAGAGACCCAGTACTTC.

This clone came up a few times. The chain has TRBV7-2 and TRBJ2-2; no clear D. The CDR3 sequence is 17 residues long. V was clipped by 5 bases and J by 2 bases, with 18 bases between them. Germline values: CDR1 SGHTA, CDR2 FQGNSA. The CDR3 reads CASSAALRAPNTGELFF. The CDR3 DNA follows: TGTGCCAGCAGCGCGGCCCTCCGGGCGCCCAACACCGGGGAGCTGTTTTTT.

The rearrangement joins TRBV6-6 to TRBJ1-6; D is unclear. Germline assignment: CDR1 MNHNY and CDR2 SVGAGI (reference sequence). The CDR3 has 15 amino acids. V was cut by 4 bases and J by 3 bases, with 10 bases left in between. CDR3: CASSLSTGYNSPLHF. The CDR3 nucleotides read TGTGCCAGCAGTTTGTCGACCGGCTATAATTCACCCCTCCACTTT.

The J gene is TRBJ1-4, the V gene TRBV27; perhaps TRBD1 as D (5 bases). The germline CDR1 and CDR2 sequences are MNHEY and SMNVEV (reference sequence). The CDR3 has 14 residues. V was trimmed by 4 bases and J by 8 bases, leaving 14 bases between them. CDR3 nucleotides: TGTGCCAGCAGTTCAGCGGGGGGAGGGGAAAAACTGTTTTTT. Its protein product is CASSSAGGGEKLFF. Together with reference TRBV27 and TRBJ1-4, the CDR3 gives the full variable domain: EAQVTQNPRYLITVTGKKLTVTCSQNMNHEYMSWYRQDPGLGLRQIYYSMNVEVTDKGDVPEGYKVSRKEKRNFPLILESPSPNQTSLYFCASSSAGGGEKLFFGSGTQLSVL.

The chain uses TRBV10-2 and TRBJ1-1; D gene unclear. This CDR3 has 16 residues. CDR1 is WSHSY, CDR2 SAAADI, per germline. V was trimmed by 10 bases and J by 0 bases, leaving 21 bases between them. The chain's CDR3 is CATTEVGLLMNTEAFF. CDR3 bases: TGCGCCACCACGGAGGTCGGACTGCTAATGAACACTGAAGCTTTCTTT.

This clone was picked up a small number of times. The chain joins TRBV5-1 to TRBJ1-2; weak D call: TRBD1 (5 bases). The CDR3 has 15 residues. The germline V gene encodes CDR1 SGHRS and CDR2 YFSETQ. V was shortened by 4 bases and J by 0 bases, with 13 bases between the two germline ends. CDR3 loop: CASSRRQGANYGYTF. CDR3 nucleotide sequence: TGCGCCAGCAGCAGGAGGCAGGGTGCTAACTATGGCTACACCTTC. The full variable domain, completed using reference TRBV5-1 and TRBJ1-2, is KAGVTQTPRYLIKTRGQQVTLSCSPISGHRSVSWYQQTPGQGLQFLFEYFSETQRNKGNFPGRFSGRQFSNSRSEMNVSTLELGDSALYLCASSRRQGANYGYTFGSGTRLTVV.

Points on this clone: At one end, the junction sequence differs from germline, possibly due to a read error. V gene TRBV7-7 combines with J gene TRBJ2-1; 8 bases are a match to TRBD2. Per germline, CDR1 SSHAT and CDR2 FNYEAQ (reference sequence). The CDR3 has 15 residues. CDR3 DNA sequence: TGTGCTAGCAGCCCTGACGGGACTAGCTACAATGAGCAGTTCTTC. Encoded protein: CASSPDGTSYNEQFF.

This clone has only one observation. This sequence joins TRBV6-1 and TRBJ2-5; D remains unclear. The germline gives CDR1 MNHNS, CDR2 SASEGT. V was shortened by 4 bases and J by 4 bases, with 10 bases between the two germline ends. The CDR3 spans 13 residues. CDR3 amino acids: CASSGLPSETQYF. The DNA for the CDR3 is TGTGCCAGCAGTGGACTTCCTTCAGAGACCCAGTACTTC.

This chain connects TRBV28 to TRBJ2-2; weak D call: TRBD1 (6 bases). The CDR3 is 16 residues long. From germline, CDR1 is MDHEN and CDR2 SYDVKM. V was trimmed by 5 bases and J by 5 bases, leaving 18 bases between them. CDR3 region: CASSISQGTGTGELFF. CDR3 bases: TGTGCCAGCAGTATATCACAGGGAACGGGGACCGGGGAGCTGTTTTTT.

The gene calls are TRBV5-1 and TRBJ2-5; 7 bases align to TRBD2. CDR1 is SGHRS, CDR2 YFSETQ, per germline. This CDR3 spans 14 amino acids. J lost 4 bases, V lost 0 bases, and 3 bases had no gene match. CDR3 amino acids: CASSLVGGLETQYF. CDR3 coding DNA: TGCGCCAGCAGCTTGGTCGGGGGGTTAGAGACCCAGTACTTC.

This clone was observed a single time. The CDR3 here is CAWSVQNGETQYF. CDR3 DNA: TGTGCCTGGAGTGTACAGAACGGGGAGACCCAGTACTTC. The chain has TRBV30 and TRBJ2-5, with no clear D. The V and J ends lost 0 bases and 5 bases respectively, with 10 bases between them. Germline CDR1 is GTSNPN and CDR2 is SVGIG (reference sequence). The CDR3 sequence is 13 residues long.

The chain is built from TRBV6-5 and TRBJ1-3; D uncertain. CDR1 is MNHEY and CDR2 is SVGAGI in the germline V gene. This CDR3 has 14 residues. Trimming removed 5 bases at V and 0 bases at J, with 8 bases between. CDR3 in amino acids: CASSRSGSGNTIYF. CDR3 nucleotides: TGTGCCAGCAGTCGTTCAGGCTCTGGAAACACCATATATTTT.

The chain recombines TRBV5-4 with TRBJ1-2; no clear D. CDR1 is SGHNT and CDR2 is YYREEE in the germline V gene (reference sequence). CDR3 size: 13 residues. V lost 4 bases, J lost 4 bases, and 11 bases lay in between. CDR3 DNA sequence: TGTGCCAGCAGCCCTGACGGGAGCTATGGCTACACCTTC. Its translation is CASSPDGSYGYTF.

This clone appeared once. The chain joins TRBV28 to TRBJ2-5, with unresolved D. The CDR3 runs to 15 residues. Germline CDR1 and CDR2: MDHEN and SYDVKM. V dropped 6 bases and J dropped 3 bases, with 17 bases sitting between them. As DNA, the CDR3 is TGTGCCAGCAGCAGTAGGGTCTCGGTGGAAGAGACCCAGTACTTC. Translating gives CASSSRVSVEETQYF. The full variable domain, in which reference TRBV28 and TRBJ2-5 provide the parts outside the CDR3, is DVKVTQSSRYLVKRTGEKVFLECVQDMDHENMFWYRQDPGLGLRLIYFSYDVKMKEKGDIPEGYSVSREKKERFSLILESASTNQTSMYLCASSSRVSVEETQYFGPGTRLLVL.

The gene calls are TRBV18 and TRBJ2-5, with no clear D. The germline gives CDR1 KGHSH, CDR2 LQKENI. V lost 1 base and J lost 5, with 14 bases in between. This CDR3 has 15 residues. The CDR3 region is CASSPRPQVGETQYF. In DNA, the CDR3 is TGTGCCAGCTCACCACGGCCACAAGTCGGCGAGACCCAGTACTTC.

The rearrangement uses TRBV5-6 and TRBJ1-2, with TRBD1 as a possible D gene (6 bases). CDR1 is SGHDT, CDR2 YYEEEE, per germline. The CDR3 is 16 residues long. Trimming shortened V by 0 bases and J by 0 bases, and 12 bases separated the two germline ends. The CDR3 sequence is CASSLGAGHPNYGYTF. For the CDR3, the DNA is TGTGCCAGCAGCTTGGGGGCGGGACACCCTAACTATGGCTACACCTTC. Using reference TRBV5-6 and TRBJ1-2 for the parts outside the CDR3, the full variable domain is DAGVTQSPTHLIKTRGQQVTLRCSPKSGHDTVSWYQQALGQGPQFIFQYYEEEERQRGNFPDRFSGHQFPNYSSELNVNALLLGDSALYLCASSLGAGHPNYGYTFGSGTRLTVV.

The chain uses TRBV13 and TRBJ2-3, with D tentatively TRBD1 or TRBD2 (5 bases each). V dropped 5 bases and J dropped 1 base, with 10 bases sitting between them. This CDR3 has 14 amino acids. CDR1 and CDR2 from the germline V gene are PRHDT and FYEKMQ (reference sequence). CDR3 nucleotide sequence: TGTGCCAGCAGCGAACGGGACCGCACAGATACGCAGTATTTT. It codes for CASSERDRTDTQYF.

V usage is TRBV5-6 and J usage is TRBJ1-2; a weak D match, TRBD1 (6 bases). This CDR3 has 15 amino acids. Looked up from germline, CDR1 is SGHDT and CDR2 is YYEEEE. Trimming cost V 0 bases and J 9 bases, with 18 bases left between them. The CDR3 DNA follows: TGTGCCAGCAGCTTGGCCCCGGTTGTGTGGGACAGCTACACCTTC. It encodes CASSLAPVVWDSYTF.

V is TRBV9 and J is TRBJ2-2; D is undetermined. The germline V gene has CDR1 SGDLS and CDR2 YYNGEE. V was clipped by 1 base and J by 7 bases, with 8 bases between them. The CDR3 runs to 13 residues. The CDR3 DNA reads as TGTGCCAGCAGCGTAACCGCTGGCGGGGAGCTGTTTTTT. Protein product: CASSVTAGGELFF. Full variable domain (missing parts from reference TRBV9 and TRBJ2-2): DSGVTQTPKHLITATGQRVTLRCSPRSGDLSVYWYQQSLDQGLQFLIQYYNGEERAKGNILERFSAQQFPDLHSELNLSSLELGDSALYFCASSVTAGGELFFGEGSRLTVL.

The V gene is TRBV5-1, the J gene TRBJ2-7; the D gene is possibly TRBD2 (7 bases). CDR3 size: 14 residues. Germline CDR1 reads SGHRS; CDR2 reads YFSETQ. Deletions cut 7 bases from V and 2 bases from J, with 16 bases between. CDR3 DNA: TGCGCCAGCGCGTCGGGGGGCGAGACCTACGAGCAGTACTTC. Translated, it gives CASASGGETYEQYF.

This chain connects TRBV29-1 to TRBJ2-2, with TRBD1 matching over 8 bases. The germline CDR1 and CDR2 sequences are SQVTM and ANQGSEA. The CDR3 has 13 amino acids. V gave up 3 bases and J gave up 5 bases; unmatched junction bases: 2. This CDR3 is CSVDQGATGELFF. Written as DNA, the CDR3 is TGCAGCGTTGACCAGGGGGCGACCGGGGAGCTGTTTTTT.

This clone has just one count. The chain joins TRBV4-3 to TRBJ2-5; 8 bases are a match to TRBD2. J gave up 2 bases and V 0 bases, and 8 bases lay outside the gene matches. The CDR3 spans 17 residues. Germline-derived CDR1 and CDR2 are LGHNA and YSLEER. The CDR3: CASSQELAVRGQETQYF. Here the CDR3 DNA reads TGCGCCAGCAGCCAAGAACTAGCGGTAAGGGGACAAGAGACCCAGTACTTC.

The gene calls are TRBV10-3 and TRBJ1-3, with D perhaps matching TRBD1 (6 bases). Trimming left V 3 bases short and J 4 bases short, with 10 bases between. CDR1 is ENHRY and CDR2 is SYGVKD in the germline V gene. The length of the CDR3 is 14 residues. DNA of the CDR3: TGTGCCATCAGTGACAGGGGCCCAGGAAACACCATATATTTT. Its protein is CAISDRGPGNTIYF.

The V and J genes are TRBV16 and TRBJ1-4; no firm D call. Germline CDR1 is KGHSY and CDR2 is FQNENV. The CDR3 length is 14 residues. V was cut by 4 bases and J by 8 bases, with 14 bases left in between. The CDR3 is CASSRPAPGEKLFF. CDR3 DNA: TGTGCCAGCAGCCGACCCGCCCCGGGAGAAAAACTGTTTTTT. The complete variable domain, with remaining parts taken from reference TRBV16 and TRBJ1-4, reads GEEVAQTPKHLVRGEGQKAKLYCAPIKGHSYVFWYQQVLKNEFKFLISFQNENVFDETGMPKERFSAKCLPNSPCSLEIQATKLEDSAVYFCASSRPAPGEKLFFGSGTQLSVL.